Listed here are 26 T cell receptor beta chains from one sample, sequenced in a study of T cell responses to AZD1222 COVID-19 vaccine. Assay used: immunoSEQ multiplex PCR; TCRdb lists only in-frame clones, some missing. The data contain some 150,000 clones, 90% of them seen just once; the ten biggest clones take up under 4%. The sequenced sample was peripheral blood, obtained 28 days after the second AZD1222 dose. The receptor set was obtained from an adult who received the AZD1222 COVID-19 vaccine.

This sequence joins TRBV11-2 and TRBJ1-6; D is ambiguous. Trimming took off 5 bases at V and 8 bases at J, with 22 bases between the two ends. Per germline, CDR1 SGHAT and CDR2 FQNNGV. The CDR3 length is 17 residues. CDR3 in amino acids: CASSPRGPGSGYSPLHF. As DNA, the CDR3 is TGTGCCAGCAGCCCGCGAGGGCCGGGCAGCGGGTATTCACCCCTCCACTTT.

The gene calls are TRBV30 and TRBJ1-1, with 7 bases matching TRBD1. CDR1 is GTSNPN and CDR2 is SVGIG in the germline V gene (reference sequence). The CDR3 runs to 14 residues. With 3 bases clipped from V and 4 bases from J, the junction kept 8 bases outside the gene matches. The chain's CDR3 is CAWRSTGVGTEAFF. The CDR3 nucleotides read TGTGCCTGGAGGTCTACAGGGGTCGGCACTGAAGCTTTCTTT.

This rearrangement joins TRBV5-6 to TRBJ1-2; D is unresolved. Germline lookup yields CDR1 SGHDT and CDR2 YYEEEE. Trimming left V 2 bases short and J 4 bases short, with 15 bases between. The CDR3 sequence is 15 residues long. The CDR3 DNA reads TGTGCCAGCAGCTTTCGGAACAGAGAAATCTATGGCTACACCTTC. This translates into CASSFRNREIYGYTF.

The chain links TRBV5-6 to TRBJ2-1; D is uncertain. Germline loops: CDR1 SGHDT, CDR2 YYEEEE. The ends were cut back, 4 bases at V and 5 bases at J, with 10 bases in the middle. The CDR3 loop spans 13 amino acids. In nucleotides, the CDR3 is TGTGCCAGCAGCCGCCAATACCACAATGAGCAGTTCTTC. It encodes CASSRQYHNEQFF.

The rearrangement links TRBV3-1 (or the pseudogene TRBV3-2) to TRBJ1-1; D is perhaps TRBD1 (6 bases). This CDR3 has 15 residues. The V end was cut by 2 bases, the J end by 9 bases, with 19 bases between. Germline V gene lookup returns CDR1 LGHDT and CDR2 YNNKEL (reference sequence). The CDR3 DNA reads TGTGCCAGCAGCCAACCGCACACCGGGACACCCCAAGCTTTCTTT. It encodes CASSQPHTGTPQAFF.

This clone was found a few times. The chain is built from TRBV14 and TRBJ2-7; D might be TRBD1 (6 bases). V lost 3 bases, J lost 1 base, and 10 bases lay in between. The CDR3 sequence is 14 residues long. CDR1 is SGHDN and CDR2 is FVKESK in the germline V gene. For the CDR3, the DNA is TGTGCCAGCAGCCAGAGGACAGCTTCCTACGAGCAGTACTTC. It specifies CASSQRTASYEQYF.

This clone was counted once. The CDR3 DNA follows: TGTGCCAGCACCATCACGGCGGTGGCAAATGAGCAGTTCTTC. Translation gives CASTITAVANEQFF. The chain has TRBV7-9 and TRBJ2-1; D uncertain. The CDR3 extends over 14 amino acids. CDR1 and CDR2 (germline): SEHNR, FQNEAQ (reference sequence). V gave up 7 bases and J gave up 7 bases, with 17 bases separating them.

This rearrangement joins TRBV28 to TRBJ2-7; TRBD1 matches 12 bases. Germline V gene sequence: CDR1 MDHEN, CDR2 SYDVKM. The CDR3 contains 15 residues. The trim removed 6 bases at V and 0 bases at J, leaving 3 bases unmatched. DNA for the CDR3: TGTGCCAGCAGGGAGGGACAGGGGGCCTCCTACGAGCAGTACTTC. Amino acid sequence: CASREGQGASYEQYF.

This sequence joins TRBV7-8 and TRBJ1-5; 8 bases fit TRBD1. Losses at the gene ends were 7 bases for V and 5 bases for J; bases not matched to a gene: 10. The CDR3 covers 15 residues. Germline CDR1 is SGHVS and CDR2 is FQNEAQ. CDR3 in amino acids: CASTNDRGGDQPQHF. In nucleotides, the CDR3 is TGTGCCAGCACCAACGACAGGGGAGGGGATCAGCCCCAGCATTTT.

The chain couples TRBV6-5 to TRBJ1-2; TRBD1 aligns across 7 bases. The germline gives CDR1 MNHEY, CDR2 SVGAGI. The CDR3 spans 14 residues. The J segment lost 4 bases and the V segment lost 10 bases, leaving 12 bases of the junction unmatched. CDR3 sequence: CATRDSGGLYGYTF. The CDR3 DNA is TGTGCCACCAGGGACAGTGGAGGTCTCTATGGCTACACCTTC.

The CDR3 here is CASSTLGSDTDTQYF. The CDR3 coding sequence is TGTGCCAGTAGTACCCTAGGGTCGGACACAGATACGCAGTATTTT. This rearrangement joins TRBV19 to TRBJ2-3; D is ambiguous. CDR1 and CDR2 from the germline V gene are LNHDA and SQIVND (reference sequence). V was clipped by 4 bases and J by 2 bases, with 13 bases between them. This CDR3 is built from 15 residues. The full variable domain, completed using reference TRBV19 and TRBJ2-3, is DGGITQSPKYLFRKEGQNVTLSCEQNLNHDAMYWYRQDPGQGLRLIYYSQIVNDFQKGDIAEGYSVSREKKESFPLTVTSAQKNPTAFYLCASSTLGSDTDTQYFGPGTRLTVL.

The V call is TRBV27, the J call TRBJ2-7; the match to TRBD2 covers 13 bases. The trim removed 4 bases at V and 0 bases at J, leaving 3 bases unmatched. The CDR3 covers 16 residues. Germline-derived CDR1 and CDR2 are MNHEY and SMNVEV (reference sequence). CDR3 in amino acids: CASSSRTSGSSYEQYF. For the CDR3, the DNA is TGTGCCAGCAGTTCCCGGACTAGCGGGAGCTCCTACGAGCAGTACTTC.

This chain connects TRBV2 to TRBJ1-1; D is uncertain. V lost 2 bases and J lost 8, with 6 bases in between. The germline V gene has CDR1 SNHLY and CDR2 FYNNEI. The CDR3 spans 11 residues. CDR3 loop: CASSEWKEAFF. CDR3 bases: TGTGCCAGCAGTGAATGGAAAGAAGCTTTCTTT.

The chain carries TRBV19 and TRBJ2-3; 7 bases are a match to TRBD1. The CDR3 loop spans 16 amino acids. Germline CDR1 reads LNHDA; CDR2 reads SQIVND (reference sequence). Losses at the gene ends were 6 bases for V and 0 bases for J; bases not matched to a gene: 9. The CDR3 region is CASRPTGTASTDTQYF. CDR3 coding DNA: TGTGCCAGTAGGCCAACCGGGACAGCTAGCACAGATACGCAGTATTTT.

The V and J genes are TRBV5-4 and TRBJ1-5; possibly TRBD1 for D (5 bases). V was cut by 4 bases and J by 5 bases, with 10 bases left in between. The CDR3 sequence is 13 residues long. Germline assignment: CDR1 SGHNT and CDR2 YYREEE (reference sequence). The CDR3 DNA reads as TGTGCCAGCAGCACGGGGACCGATCAGCCCCAGCATTTT. Protein sequence: CASSTGTDQPQHF.

The chain employs TRBV29-1 and TRBJ1-5, with 7 bases identical to TRBD1. The CDR3 totals 14 residues. Germline V gene lookup returns CDR1 SQVTM and CDR2 ANQGSEA. V lost 4 bases, J lost 4 bases, and 7 bases stayed unmatched. Here the CDR3 DNA reads TGCAGCGTTGGATCGGGACAGCCTAATCAGCCCCAGCATTTT. Translated, it gives CSVGSGQPNQPQHF.

J is TRBJ2-5 and V is TRBV4-2; TRBD2 matches 12 bases. This CDR3 spans 18 amino acids. J was trimmed by 2 bases and V by 4 bases; bases with no gene match: 11. Looked up from germline, CDR1 is LGHNA and CDR2 is YNFKEQ. CDR3 DNA: TGTGCCAGCAGCCCTAGGACTAGCGGGGCTTCCTATCAAGAGACCCAGTACTTC. This gives the protein CASSPRTSGASYQETQYF.

The rearrangement uses TRBV19 and TRBJ1-1; no reliable D call. This CDR3 has 13 amino acids. V lost 5 bases and J lost 5, with 12 bases in between. The germline V gene encodes CDR1 LNHDA and CDR2 SQIVND (reference sequence). CDR3 amino acids: CASSPKTRTEAFF. For the CDR3, the DNA is TGTGCCAGTAGTCCGAAGACACGGACTGAAGCTTTCTTT.

V usage is TRBV2 and J usage is TRBJ2-1; D remains unclear. CDR1 and CDR2 (germline): SNHLY, FYNNEI. This CDR3 has 13 residues. Trimming removed 3 bases from V and 6 bases from J, with 9 bases in between. CDR3 sequence: CASSDMGSNEQFF. CDR3 nucleotide sequence: TGTGCCAGCAGTGATATGGGATCCAATGAGCAGTTCTTC.

The chain is built from TRBV14 and TRBJ1-2; D unresolved. V shed 3 bases and J shed 7 bases, with 9 bases lying between them. This CDR3 comprises 12 residues. CDR1 and CDR2 (germline): SGHDN, FVKESK. CDR3 residues: CASSQAVSGYTF. The CDR3 bases are TGTGCCAGCAGCCAGGCTGTTTCTGGCTACACCTTC.

The V call is TRBV24-1, the J call TRBJ2-1, with D unclear. CDR1 is KGHDR, CDR2 SFDVKD, per germline. V was cut by 5 bases and J by 3 bases, with 7 bases left in between. There are 13 residues in the CDR3. CDR3: CATSGRNYNEQFF. CDR3 bases: TGTGCCACCAGTGGGCGGAACTACAATGAGCAGTTCTTC.

The chain is built from TRBV27 and TRBJ1-5, with D unclear. This CDR3 comprises 17 residues. Between the trimmed V and J ends, which lost 0 bases and 6 bases, there was a span of 18 bases. Looked up from germline, CDR1 is MNHEY and CDR2 is SMNVEV (reference sequence). This CDR3 reads CASSLSAIAPYSQPQHF. CDR3 sequence (DNA): TGTGCCAGCAGTTTATCTGCGATCGCGCCGTACAGTCAGCCCCAGCATTTT.

As regards this clone: The sample holds other DNA sequences that translate to the same CDR3. The V and J genes are TRBV15 and TRBJ1-2; no reliable D call. V was trimmed by 1 base and J by 1 base, leaving 4 bases between them. Germline loops: CDR1 LNHNV, CDR2 YYDKDF (reference sequence). The CDR3 spans 13 residues. The CDR3 protein is CATSRGGNYGYTF. The CDR3, as DNA: TGTGCCACCAGCAGAGGGGGTAACTATGGCTACACCTTC. The full variable domain, completed using reference TRBV15 and TRBJ1-2, is DAMVIQNPRYQVTQFGKPVTLSCSQTLNHNVMYWYQQKSSQAPKLLFHYYDKDFNNEADTPDNFQSRRPNTSFCFLDIRSPGLGDTAMYLCATSRGGNYGYTFGSGTRLTVV.

The chain carries TRBV5-1 and TRBJ2-7; 7 bases align to TRBD1. The germline V gene has CDR1 SGHRS and CDR2 YFSETQ. This CDR3 comprises 14 residues. The V segment lost 2 bases and the J segment 6 bases; nucleotides outside the gene matches: 8. The CDR3 DNA is TGCGCCAGCAGCTTCATGACAGGGACGGGCGAGCAGTACTTC. Translating it yields CASSFMTGTGEQYF.

The gene calls are TRBV30 and TRBJ1-1, with D maybe TRBD1 (6 bases). CDR1 and CDR2 from the germline V gene are GTSNPN and SVGIG (reference sequence). Trimming stripped 6 bases from V and 5 bases from J, with 22 bases between. The CDR3 runs to 15 residues. The CDR3 DNA reads TGTGCCTGTAAGACGCCCACAGGGCCGGGGACTGAAGCTTTCTTT. Its protein is CACKTPTGPGTEAFF.

The rearrangement links TRBV7-9 to TRBJ2-3; TRBD2 agrees at 11 bases. Germline values: CDR1 SEHNR, CDR2 FQNEAQ (reference sequence). The length of the CDR3 is 16 residues. Trimming took 3 bases from V and 8 from J; bases not matched to a gene: 10. The CDR3 DNA is TGTGCCAGCAGCTTCCCTACTAGCGGGAGTGGGGCTACGCAGTATTTT. It yields the protein CASSFPTSGSGATQYF. Together with reference TRBV7-9 and TRBJ2-3, the CDR3 gives the full variable domain: DTGVSQNPRHKITKRGQNVTFRCDPISEHNRLYWYRQTLGQGPEFLTYFQNEAQLEKSRLLSDRFSAERPKGSFSTLEIQRTEQGDSAMYLCASSFPTSGSGATQYFGPGTRLTVL.